These T cell receptor beta chains were read from a single sample in a study of T cells after yellow fever vaccination. TCRdb analysed the 5' RACE reads with MiXCR anew, one entry per CDR3 protein. The profile shows just under 600,000 distinct CDR3 sequences, around an eighth of them singletons. The sequencing used PBMCs, collected on the day of the yellow fever booster vaccination. These receptors all stem from a man in his thirties or forties who received the YFV17D yellow fever vaccine. Each CDR3 is given without its conserved first and last residue. The D gene is left open where the match is weak.

v_call	j_call	d_call	cdr3_aa
TRBV20-1	TRBJ2-2	-	SASGSDTGELF
TRBV19	TRBJ2-2	-	ASSIQSLVTGELF
TRBV11-2	TRBJ2-5	-	ASSPRGPQETQY
TRBV5-5	TRBJ2-1	-	ASSLGADYNEQF
TRBV7-9	TRBJ2-7	TRBD1	ASVRGQQGAEQY
TRBV19	TRBJ2-2	TRBD1	ASSIRTGAGELF
TRBV20-1	TRBJ2-1	TRBD2	SARGLTSGTEQF
TRBV6-2/TRBV6-3	TRBJ2-5	-	ASSQPQGQETQY
TRBV5-4	TRBJ2-2	TRBD2	ASSPATSRNTGELF
TRBV15	TRBJ1-5	-	ATSSGSSNQPQH
TRBV4-3	TRBJ2-1	TRBD2	ASSQDGGLAGHNEQF
TRBV28	TRBJ1-5	-	ASIGGNQPQH
TRBV7-3	TRBJ2-1	TRBD2	ASGLKAGGYNEQF
TRBV4-3	TRBJ2-2	-	ASSQGYRPPGELF
TRBV20-1	TRBJ2-7	-	SAQEHYEQY
TRBV20-1	TRBJ2-7	TRBD2	SASLGGRSEQY
TRBV6-1	TRBJ2-7	-	ASSRAYSSYEQY
TRBV3-1	TRBJ1-5	TRBD1	ASSRTGGFNQPQH
TRBV29-1	TRBJ1-1	TRBD1	SGGQGRGTEAF
TRBV28	TRBJ2-2	-	ASSLGGIGAGELF
TRBV7-2	TRBJ1-5	-	ASSEQGYQPQH
TRBV18	TRBJ1-1	-	ASSPWSQGTEAF
TRBV5-4	TRBJ1-2	TRBD1	ASSLGQGDRGFGGYT
TRBV20-1	TRBJ1-6	-	SASAAGSPLH
TRBV5-1	TRBJ1-2	-	ASSLGRFTERPYGYT
TRBV7-8	TRBJ2-1	TRBD1	ASSMTNRGNEQF
TRBV20-1	TRBJ2-7	TRBD2	SALAGGSGEQY
TRBV7-9	TRBJ2-3	TRBD2	ASSPAGTSRPDTQY
TRBV7-9	TRBJ2-7	TRBD2	ASSTGGKRNEQY